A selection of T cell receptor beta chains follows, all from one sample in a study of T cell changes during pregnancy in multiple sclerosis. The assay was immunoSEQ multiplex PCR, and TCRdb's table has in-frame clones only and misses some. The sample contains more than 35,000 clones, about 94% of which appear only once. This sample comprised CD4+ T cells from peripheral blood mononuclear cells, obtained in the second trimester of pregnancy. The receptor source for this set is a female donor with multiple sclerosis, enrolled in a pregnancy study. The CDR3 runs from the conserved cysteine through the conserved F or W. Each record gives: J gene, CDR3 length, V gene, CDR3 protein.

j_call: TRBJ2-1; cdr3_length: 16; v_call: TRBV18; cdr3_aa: CASSRTLAGAHNEQFF
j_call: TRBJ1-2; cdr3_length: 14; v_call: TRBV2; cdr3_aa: CASNGAQGARGYTF
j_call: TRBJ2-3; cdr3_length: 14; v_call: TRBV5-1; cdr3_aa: CASSLAGVLDTQYF
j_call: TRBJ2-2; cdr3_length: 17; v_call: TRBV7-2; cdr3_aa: CASSFKAGGRHTGELFF
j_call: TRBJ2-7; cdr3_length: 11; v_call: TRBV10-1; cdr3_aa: CATGQGREQYF
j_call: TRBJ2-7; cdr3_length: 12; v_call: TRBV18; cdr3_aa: CASSLGTYEQYF
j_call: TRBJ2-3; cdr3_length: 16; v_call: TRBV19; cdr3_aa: CASSIAGGTSTDTQYF
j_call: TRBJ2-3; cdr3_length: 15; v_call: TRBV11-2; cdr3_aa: CASSFGTGGRDTQYF
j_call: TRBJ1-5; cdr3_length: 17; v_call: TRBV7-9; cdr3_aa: CASSLGTGTGGNQPQHF
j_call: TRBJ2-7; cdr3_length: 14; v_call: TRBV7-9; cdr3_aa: CASSLTGGSGEQYF
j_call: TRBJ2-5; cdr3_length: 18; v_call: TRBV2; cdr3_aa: CASSTPLRQGWLVETQYF
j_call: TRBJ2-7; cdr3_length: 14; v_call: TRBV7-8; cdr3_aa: CASSTHGGIYEQYF
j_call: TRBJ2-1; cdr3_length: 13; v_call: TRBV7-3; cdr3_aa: CASSLGGWNEQFF
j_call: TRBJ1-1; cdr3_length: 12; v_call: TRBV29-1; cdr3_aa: CSATRPGSEAFF
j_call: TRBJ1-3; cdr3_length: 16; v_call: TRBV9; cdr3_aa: CASGVGQGLTGNTIYF
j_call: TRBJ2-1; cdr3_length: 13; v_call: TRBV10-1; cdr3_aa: CASSEVQYNEQFF